This T cell receptor (beta chain) was captured by sequencing in a study of blood T cell repertoires in COVID-19. On the study more broadly: The study drew acute and convalescent COVID-19 samples from the United States, Italy and Spain. From T cells, B-cell-depleted T cells, or PBMCs came the material, which was cDNA or gDNA.

In the study's own analysis: Reference gene primer amplification in the assay estimated nucleated cell counts. Only in-frame clones appear in the TCRdb table, and some are missing; sequencing was by immunoSEQ multiplex PCR. That table furnishes V, J and clone size, whereas the DNA furnished D and trimming. The table lists about 310,000 clones, approximately 86% of them singletons. The CDR3 runs 15 residues. Material for sequencing was peripheral blood. The chain uses TRBV21-1 and TRBJ2-7; the table gives TRBD2 as D, unverified against the DNA. TRBV21-1 is a listed pseudogene. The receptor was derived from a man in his sixties or seventies with acute or convalescent COVID-19. CDR3 loop: CASSGTSGRDYEQYF. The DNA of the CDR3 is TGTGCCAGTTCCGGGACTAGCGGGAGGGACTACGAGCAGTACTTC.